This entry lists 8 T cell receptor beta chains sequenced from one sample in a study of blood T cell repertoires in COVID-19. The data were produced by immunoSEQ multiplex PCR, yet TCRdb's version contains in-frame clones alone and is incomplete. The repertoire holds tens of thousands of clones, 90% seen once, with less than 0.6% in the top ten. Sample: peripheral blood. These receptors all come from a man aged 50 to 60 with COVID-19, enrolled during active disease.

This clone was detected only once. This rearrangement joins TRBV2 to TRBJ2-7; 14 positions agree with TRBD2. The V gene's germline CDR1 is SNHLY and CDR2 FYNNEI. The V segment lost 4 bases and the J segment 3 bases; nucleotides outside the gene matches: 2. There are 15 residues in the CDR3. In DNA, the CDR3 is TGTGCCAGCAGTGTTGGGACTAGCGGGAGCTACGAGCAGTACTTC. It is translated as CASSVGTSGSYEQYF.

The chain recombines TRBV16 with TRBJ1-2; TRBD1 matches at 8 bases. Unmatched junction bases numbered 8, after V lost 0 bases and J lost 2 bases. The length of the CDR3 is 17 residues. Looked up from germline, CDR1 is KGHSY and CDR2 is FQNENV. The CDR3 loop reads CASSQSGTGYFNYGYTF. The DNA of the CDR3 is TGTGCCAGCAGCCAATCAGGGACAGGTTACTTCAACTATGGCTACACCTTC.

The chain recombines TRBV7-2 with TRBJ1-1; D gene ambiguous. The CDR3 contains 14 residues. V was shortened by 3 bases and J by 2 bases, with 10 bases between the two germline ends. CDR1 is SGHTA and CDR2 is FQGNSA in the germline V gene. CDR3 in DNA: TGTGCCAGCAGCTTTTGGGGAGCTAACACTGAAGCTTTCTTT. Translating gives CASSFWGANTEAFF.

The chain employs TRBV9 and TRBJ2-7; 7 bases fit TRBD2. Trimming removed 3 bases from V and 3 bases from J; junction bases left unmatched: 6. Germline CDR1 is SGDLS and CDR2 is YYNGEE. The CDR3 runs to 14 residues. CDR3 sequence (DNA): TGTGCCAGCAGCGCGGGACTACAGCTCTACGAGCAGTACTTC. Translated: CASSAGLQLYEQYF.

V is TRBV27 and J is TRBJ1-3; TRBD1 matches 9 bases. Trimming removed 11 bases from V and 2 bases from J; junction bases left unmatched: 10. The CDR3 loop spans 15 amino acids. Germline V gives CDR1 MNHEY, CDR2 SMNVEV (reference sequence). CDR3 in amino acids: CAVPGQGVTGNTIYF. The CDR3 region has the DNA TGTGCCGTTCCGGGACAGGGAGTCACTGGAAACACCATATATTTT.

The CDR3 nucleotides are TGTGCCTGGAGTCCCCGGAGGCGGGAAAAACTGTTTTTT. This translates into CAWSPRRREKLFF. V and J are TRBV30 and TRBJ1-4, with no clear D. The V gene lost 2 bases and the J gene lost 8 bases, with 12 bases spanning the gap. The CDR3 is 13 residues long. Per the germline V gene, CDR1 is GTSNPN and CDR2 is SVGIG (reference sequence).

The chain recombines TRBV7-6 with TRBJ2-3, with 13 bases identical to TRBD2. After removal of 4 bases from V and 10 bases from J, the junction contained 5 bases not matched to a gene. The CDR3 contains 14 residues. Germline-derived CDR1 and CDR2 are SGHVS and FNYEAQ. In DNA form, the CDR3 reads TGTGCCAGCAGCTCAAGCGGGACTAGCGGGGCGCAGTATTTT. Residues: CASSSSGTSGAQYF.

The J gene is TRBJ1-1, the V gene TRBV5-1, with TRBD1 matching 8 bases. J was trimmed by 2 bases and V by 0 bases; bases with no gene match: 6. Germline CDR1 SGHRS, CDR2 YFSETQ. The CDR3 sequence is 16 residues long. CDR3: CASSLAPGGGNTEAFF. The CDR3 DNA sequence: TGCGCCAGCAGCTTGGCCCCAGGGGGCGGAAACACTGAAGCTTTCTTT.